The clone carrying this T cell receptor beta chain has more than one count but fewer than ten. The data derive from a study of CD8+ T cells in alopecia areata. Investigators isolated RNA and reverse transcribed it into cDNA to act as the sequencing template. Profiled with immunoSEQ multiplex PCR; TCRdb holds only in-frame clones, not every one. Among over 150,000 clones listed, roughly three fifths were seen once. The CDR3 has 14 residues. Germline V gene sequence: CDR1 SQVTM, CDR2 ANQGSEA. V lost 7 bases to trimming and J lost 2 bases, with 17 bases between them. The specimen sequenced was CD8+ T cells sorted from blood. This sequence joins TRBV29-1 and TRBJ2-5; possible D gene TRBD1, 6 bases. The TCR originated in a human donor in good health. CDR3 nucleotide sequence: TGCAGCGCCGAGGGGGACCGAAAGCAAGAGACCCAGTACTTC. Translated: CSAEGDRKQETQYF.